A selection of T cell receptor beta chains follows, all from one sample in a study of shared clonotypes between healthy human individuals. Assay: immunoSEQ multiplex PCR; the TCRdb copy retains only in-frame clones and omits some. The table has 2 million to 2.5 million clones, 85% to 95% seen once. The sequencing input was naive CD4+ T cells from PBMCs. The receptors were gathered from a man between 18 and 29 years old in good health. Some clones in this sample may be carry-over from other donors' samples. CDR3s include the opening cysteine and the closing phenylalanine or tryptophan.

cdr3_length	v_call	j_call	cdr3_aa
14	TRBV29-1	TRBJ1-3	CSVEHSSSGNTIYF
19	TRBV6-1	TRBJ2-1	CASSELGLAGGGLYNEQFF
14	TRBV10-3	TRBJ2-4	CAISDPEGKNIQYF
15	TRBV5-4	TRBJ2-7	CASSSRDRGKNEQYF
15	TRBV10-3	TRBJ2-7	CAISRASGSGSEQYF
15	TRBV19	TRBJ1-1	CASSIGRDRAPEAFF
14	TRBV19	TRBJ2-2	CASNTGGTIGELFF
13	TRBV18	TRBJ2-5	CASSRDFQETQYF
13	TRBV28	TRBJ1-4	CASSSGRWEKLFF
16	TRBV11-2	TRBJ2-5	CASSFRRDRGSETQYF
11	TRBV28	TRBJ2-7	CASIRHYEQYF
15	TRBV7-2	TRBJ1-1	CASSLSLGTNTEAFF
15	TRBV5-4	TRBJ2-7	CASSLEGALNYEQYF
14	TRBV25-1	TRBJ2-7	CASSEAGGPDEQYF
15	TRBV15	TRBJ1-1	CATSRGDRGGTEAFF
14	TRBV7-2	TRBJ2-7	CASSLRDSSYEQYF
13	TRBV6-1	TRBJ1-5	CASSERVDQPQHF
18	TRBV7-8	TRBJ2-3	CASSQTGGAGSGGDTQYF
16	TRBV27	TRBJ2-3	CASSSGASGRADTQYF
15	TRBV29-1	TRBJ2-1	CSVEGGLAFGNEQFF
13	TRBV11-3	TRBJ2-5	CASSLNGGETQYF
13	TRBV6-6	TRBJ2-7	CASSRPTNYEQYF
16	TRBV7-3	TRBJ2-2	CASSPRTSGATGELFF
15	TRBV5-1	TRBJ2-1	CASSLVARSYNEQFF
14	TRBV6-6	TRBJ2-2	CASSPARETGELFF
12	TRBV6-1	TRBJ2-7	CAIRGDSYEQYF
14	TRBV7-9	TRBJ2-1	CASSLQNYYNEQFF
15	TRBV29-1	TRBJ2-3	CSVGLAGVSADTQYF
14	TRBV30	TRBJ2-1	CAWWPRTVNNEQFF
17	TRBV10-3	TRBJ2-1	CAISETSGRTNYNEQFF
19	TRBV7-9	TRBJ1-2	CASSLGGGRGGTGNDGYTF
16	TRBV4-2	TRBJ1-4	CASSQGGGGTNEKLFF
15	TRBV10-3	TRBJ1-1	CAISEFKEVGTEAFF
14	TRBV9	TRBJ2-2	CASSVEMLTGELFF
13	TRBV28	TRBJ1-2	CASSFQEGYGYTF
14	TRBV9	TRBJ2-5	CASSVVPIPETQYF
17	TRBV19	TRBJ2-5	CASSSPRRGATGETQYF
15	TRBV6-1	TRBJ2-7	CASSELDRAFYEQYF
15	TRBV28	TRBJ2-7	CASSLWGQGVYEQYF
13	TRBV29-1	TRBJ2-2	CSVKWTDTGELFF
19	TRBV9	TRBJ2-6	CASSTPPGLPHSGANVLTF
14	TRBV2	TRBJ2-2	CASGTEMNTGELFF
16	TRBV7-6	TRBJ1-1	CASSDGGNYQNTEAFF
13	TRBV10-2	TRBJ1-2	CASSESRGRGYTF
14	TRBV7-6	TRBJ2-3	CASSVGQPTDTQYF
17	TRBV19	TRBJ1-5	CASRAFSGGGGNQPQHF
14	TRBV27	TRBJ2-7	CASSLLGRTYEQYF
14	TRBV5-6	TRBJ2-7	CASSSTDSVYEQYF
14	TRBV19	TRBJ2-3	CASGTSGRRDTQYF
15	TRBV4-2	TRBJ1-2	CASSQGTLDGRGYTF
15	TRBV9	TRBJ2-5	CASSVEMTGGETQYF
14	TRBV5-1	TRBJ1-4	CASSSGQGTEKLFF
14	TRBV6-1	TRBJ2-5	CASRLGTAQETQYF
14	TRBV9	TRBJ1-5	CASSADSSNQPQHF
15	TRBV15	TRBJ1-4	CATSSTKGANEKLFF
13	TRBV7-9	TRBJ2-3	CASSLADTDTQYF
14	TRBV5-4	TRBJ2-1	CASSLGRGFGEQFF
13	TRBV10-3	TRBJ1-2	CAISSTEDYGYTF
15	TRBV6-1	TRBJ2-5	CASSGGRGKQETQYF
14	TRBV5-4	TRBJ2-7	CASSFRIGRGEQYF